The clone carrying this T cell receptor beta chain was observed many times. The target antigen is unknown. The entry originates in a study of T cells after yellow fever vaccination. On the study more broadly: Fractions with few cells were prepared using SMART-Seq v4 Ultra Low Input.

General study results and limits: Abundant clonotypes from the bulk population could get into FACS-sorted repertoires as contaminants. Some clonotypes were seen in both the CD4 and the CD8 compartments. These made up a small share and likely arose from convergent recombination. Detected again after the booster were most primary-vaccination clones, at 95% to 98% CD4 and nearly 90% CD8.

TCRdb analysed the 5' RACE reads with MiXCR anew, one entry per CDR3 protein. The sample holds around 68,000 distinct CDR3 sequences; around 7.1% are singletons and the top ten take around 28%. This TCR came from a man aged 18 to 35 who received the YFV17D yellow fever vaccine. The sequenced sample was CD8+ T cells sorted from PBMCs, obtained around 10 days after the first yellow fever vaccination.

Here the CDR3 reads CASSPGGALNSPLHF. The CDR3 DNA is TGTGCCAGCAGTCCGGGGGGGGCTTTGAATTCACCCCTCCACTTT. The chain joins TRBV6-5 to TRBJ1-6; D possibly corresponds to TRBD1 (6 bases). The CDR3 loop spans 15 amino acids. The V gene's germline CDR1 is MNHEY and CDR2 SVGAGI. Trimming cost V 5 bases and J 7 bases, with 15 bases left between them.